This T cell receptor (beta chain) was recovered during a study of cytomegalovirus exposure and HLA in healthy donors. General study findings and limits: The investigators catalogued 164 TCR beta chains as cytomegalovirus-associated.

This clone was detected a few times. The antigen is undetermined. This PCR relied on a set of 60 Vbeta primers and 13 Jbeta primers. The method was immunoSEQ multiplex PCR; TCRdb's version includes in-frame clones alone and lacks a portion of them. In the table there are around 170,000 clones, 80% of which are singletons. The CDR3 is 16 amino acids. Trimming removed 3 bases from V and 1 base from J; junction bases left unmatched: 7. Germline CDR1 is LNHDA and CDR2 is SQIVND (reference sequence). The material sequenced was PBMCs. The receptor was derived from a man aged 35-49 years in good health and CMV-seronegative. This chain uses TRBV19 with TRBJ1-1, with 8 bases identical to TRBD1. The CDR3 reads CASSISSGTGNTEAFF. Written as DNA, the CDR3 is TGTGCCAGTAGTATTTCTTCCGGGACAGGGAACACTGAAGCTTTCTTT.